This TCR beta chain was retrieved from a study of T cell responses to AZD1222 COVID-19 vaccine. Study results and limitations: Regions 160-218 and 743-854 dominated among vaccine-associated CD4 TCRs spanning spike. Unmutated variant regions reportedly attract nearly half of all spike-specific TCRs.

Only one count was recorded for this clone. Its target is not known. Libraries were prepared by immunoSEQ multiplex PCR; TCRdb keeps only in-frame clonotypes and omits some of them. The sample carries roughly 130,000 clones, 88% recorded once. V was cut by 1 base and J by 1 base, with 5 bases left in between. The CDR3 consists of 14 residues. The germline V gene has CDR1 MNHNS and CDR2 SASEGT. This clonotype was sampled from an adult in good health. Sequencing was performed on peripheral blood, taken on day 0 of MenACWY control vaccination. The rearrangement joins TRBV6-1 to TRBJ1-5; D unclear. CDR3 amino acids: CASSEGPSNQPQHF. CDR3 DNA sequence: TGTGCCAGCAGTGAAGGGCCCAGCAATCAGCCCCAGCATTTT.